This T cell receptor beta chain was found in a study of blood T cell repertoires in COVID-19. Repertoires were generated with immunoSEQ multiplex PCR, while TCRdb's copy carries only in-frame clones and drops some. Of under 350,000 clones in the sample, about 85% were seen once. Trimming removed 6 bases from V and 2 bases from J; junction bases left unmatched: 13. CDR1 and CDR2 (germline): MNHNY, SVGAGI (reference sequence). This CDR3 spans 17 amino acids. The sample comprised peripheral blood. The rearrangement links TRBV6-6 to TRBJ2-7; 10 nucleotides match TRBD2. The TCR was taken from a man between 18 and 29 years old with active or convalescent COVID-19. The DNA of the CDR3 is TGTGCCAGCAGCCGAACGGGACTAGCGAGTGATCCCTACGAGCAGTACTTC. This sequence encodes CASSRTGLASDPYEQYF.